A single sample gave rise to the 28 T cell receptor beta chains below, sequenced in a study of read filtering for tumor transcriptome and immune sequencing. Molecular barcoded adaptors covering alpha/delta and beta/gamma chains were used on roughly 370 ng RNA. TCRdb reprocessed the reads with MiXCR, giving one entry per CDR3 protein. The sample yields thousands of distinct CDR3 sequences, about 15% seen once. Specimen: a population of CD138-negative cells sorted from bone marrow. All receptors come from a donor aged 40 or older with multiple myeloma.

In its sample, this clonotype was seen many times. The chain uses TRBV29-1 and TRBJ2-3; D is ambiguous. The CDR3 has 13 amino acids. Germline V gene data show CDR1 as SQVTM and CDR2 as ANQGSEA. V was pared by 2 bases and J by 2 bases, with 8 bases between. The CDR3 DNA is TGCAGCGTTGAACGGACCTCCACAGATACGCAGTATTTT. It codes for CSVERTSTDTQYF.

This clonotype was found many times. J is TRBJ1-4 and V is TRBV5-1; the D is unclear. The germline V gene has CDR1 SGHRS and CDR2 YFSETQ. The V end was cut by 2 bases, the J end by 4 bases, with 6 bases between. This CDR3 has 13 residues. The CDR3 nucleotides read TGCGCCAGCAGCTTACGTGATAATGAAAAACTGTTTTTT. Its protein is CASSLRDNEKLFF. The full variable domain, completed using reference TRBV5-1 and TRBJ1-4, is KAGVTQTPRYLIKTRGQQVTLSCSPISGHRSVSWYQQTPGQGLQFLFEYFSETQRNKGNFPGRFSGRQFSNSRSEMNVSTLELGDSALYLCASSLRDNEKLFFGSGTQLSVL.

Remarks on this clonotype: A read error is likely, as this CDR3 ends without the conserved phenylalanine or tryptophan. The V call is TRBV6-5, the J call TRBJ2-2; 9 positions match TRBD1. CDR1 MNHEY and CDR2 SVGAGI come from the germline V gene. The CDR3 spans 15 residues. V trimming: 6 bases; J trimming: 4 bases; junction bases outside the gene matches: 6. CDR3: CASRVGQGFTGELFP. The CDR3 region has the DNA TGTGCCAGCAGGGTGGGACAGGGATTCACCGGGGAGCTGTTTCCT.

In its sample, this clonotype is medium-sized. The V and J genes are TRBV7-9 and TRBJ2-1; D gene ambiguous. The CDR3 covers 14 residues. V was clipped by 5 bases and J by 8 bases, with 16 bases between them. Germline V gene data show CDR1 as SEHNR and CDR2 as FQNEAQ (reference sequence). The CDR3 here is CASSKDLSPHEQFF. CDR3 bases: TGTGCCAGCAGCAAAGATCTCTCGCCCCATGAGCAGTTCTTC.

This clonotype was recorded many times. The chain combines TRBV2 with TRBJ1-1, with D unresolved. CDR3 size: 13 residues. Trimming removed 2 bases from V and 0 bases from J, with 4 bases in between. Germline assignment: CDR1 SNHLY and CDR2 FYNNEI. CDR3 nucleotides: TGTGCCAGCAGTGAAAGGATGAACACTGAAGCTTTCTTT. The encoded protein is CASSERMNTEAFF.

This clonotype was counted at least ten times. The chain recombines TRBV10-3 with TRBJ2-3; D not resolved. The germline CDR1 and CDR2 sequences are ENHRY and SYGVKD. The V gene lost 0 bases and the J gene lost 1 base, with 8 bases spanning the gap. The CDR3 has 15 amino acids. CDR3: CAISESLSGTDTQYF. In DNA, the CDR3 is TGTGCCATCAGTGAGTCGTTATCAGGCACAGATACGCAGTATTTT.

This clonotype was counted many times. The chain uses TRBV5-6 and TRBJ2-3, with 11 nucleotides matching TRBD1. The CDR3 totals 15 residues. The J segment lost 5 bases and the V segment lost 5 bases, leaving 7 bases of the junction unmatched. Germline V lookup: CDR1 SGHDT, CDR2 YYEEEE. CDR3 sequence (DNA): TGTGCCAGCAGTACCCGGGACAGGGGGGTAGATACGCAGTATTTT. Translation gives CASSTRDRGVDTQYF.

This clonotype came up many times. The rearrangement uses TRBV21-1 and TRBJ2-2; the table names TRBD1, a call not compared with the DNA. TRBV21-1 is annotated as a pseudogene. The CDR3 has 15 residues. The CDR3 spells CASSKGQRNTGELFF. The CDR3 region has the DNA TGTGCCAGCAGCAAGGGACAGAGGAACACCGGGGAGCTGTTTTTT.

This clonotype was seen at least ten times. The CDR3 DNA reads as TGTGCCAGCAGTTTAAAGTACCAGCGGGAGGCCGGGGAGCTGTTTTTT. Encoded protein: CASSLKYQREAGELFF. The chain couples TRBV12-3 or TRBV12-4 to TRBJ2-2, with 9 bases identical to TRBD2. This CDR3 is built from 16 residues. The J segment lost 6 bases and the V segment lost 2 bases, leaving 7 bases of the junction unmatched.

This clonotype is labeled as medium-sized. The CDR3 DNA reads TGCGCCAGCAGCCAAGAGGAAGGGCGCCTCAATCAGCCCCAGCATTTT. This gives the protein CASSQEEGRLNQPQHF. The genes are TRBV4-1 and TRBJ1-5, with unresolved D. Germline assignment: CDR1 MGHRA and CDR2 YSYEKL. CDR3 length: 16 amino acids. With 0 bases removed from V and 3 bases from J, the gap between germline ends came to 12 bases.

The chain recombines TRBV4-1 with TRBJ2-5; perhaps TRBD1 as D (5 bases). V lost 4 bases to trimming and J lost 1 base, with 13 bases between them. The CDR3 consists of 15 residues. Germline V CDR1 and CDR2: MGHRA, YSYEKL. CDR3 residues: CASSRGSSFQETQYF. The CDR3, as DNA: TGCGCCAGCAGCCGGGGCAGCTCTTTCCAAGAGACCCAGTACTTC.

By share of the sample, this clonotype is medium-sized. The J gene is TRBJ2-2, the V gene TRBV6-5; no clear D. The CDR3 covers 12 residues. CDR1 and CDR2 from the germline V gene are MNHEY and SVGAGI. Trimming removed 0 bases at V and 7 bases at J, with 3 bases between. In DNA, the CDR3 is TGTGCCAGCAGTTACTCCGGCGGGGAGCTGTTTTTT. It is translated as CASSYSGGELFF.

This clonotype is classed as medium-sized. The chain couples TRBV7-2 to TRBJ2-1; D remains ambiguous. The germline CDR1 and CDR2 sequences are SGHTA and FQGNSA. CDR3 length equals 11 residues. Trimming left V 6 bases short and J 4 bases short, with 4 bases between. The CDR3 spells CASRFYNEQFF. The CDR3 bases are TGTGCCAGCAGATTTTACAATGAGCAGTTCTTC.

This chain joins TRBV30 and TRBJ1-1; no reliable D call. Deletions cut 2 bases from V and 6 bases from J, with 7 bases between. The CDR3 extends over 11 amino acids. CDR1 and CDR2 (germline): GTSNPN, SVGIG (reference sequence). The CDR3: CAWSLGAEAFF. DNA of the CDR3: TGTGCCTGGAGTTTGGGAGCTGAAGCTTTCTTT. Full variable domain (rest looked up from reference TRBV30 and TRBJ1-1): SQTIHQWPATLVQPVGSPLSLECTVEGTSNPNLYWYRQAAGRGLQLLFYSVGIGQISSEVPQNLSASRPQDRQFILSSKKLLLSDSGFYLCAWSLGAEAFFGQGTRLTVV.

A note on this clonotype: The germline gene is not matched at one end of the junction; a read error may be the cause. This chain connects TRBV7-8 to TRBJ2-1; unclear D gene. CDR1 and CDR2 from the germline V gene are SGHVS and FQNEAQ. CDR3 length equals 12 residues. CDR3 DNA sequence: TGTGCCAGCAGCTTCGACAACAATGAACAGTTCTTC. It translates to CASSFDNNEQFF.

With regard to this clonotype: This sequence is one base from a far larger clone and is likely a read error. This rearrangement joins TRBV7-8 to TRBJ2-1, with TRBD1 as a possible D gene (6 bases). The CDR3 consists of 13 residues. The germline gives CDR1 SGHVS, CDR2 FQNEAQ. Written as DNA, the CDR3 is TGTGCCAGCGGCTTACAGGGCTACAATGAGCAGTTCTTC. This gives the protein CASGLQGYNEQFF.

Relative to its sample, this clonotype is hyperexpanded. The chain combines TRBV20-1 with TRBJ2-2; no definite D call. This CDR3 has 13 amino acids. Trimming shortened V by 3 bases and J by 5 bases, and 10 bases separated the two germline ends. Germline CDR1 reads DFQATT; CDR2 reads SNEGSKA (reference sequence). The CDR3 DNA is TGCAGTGCTAGTGCGACGGAAACCGGGGAGCTGTTTTTT. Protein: CSASATETGELFF.

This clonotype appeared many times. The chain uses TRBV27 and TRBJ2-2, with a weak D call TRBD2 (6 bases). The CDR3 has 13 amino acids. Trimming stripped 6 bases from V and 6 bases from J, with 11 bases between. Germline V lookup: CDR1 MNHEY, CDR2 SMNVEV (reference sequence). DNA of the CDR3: TGTGCCAGCAGGCTTTCGGGGGCCGGGGAGCTGTTTTTT. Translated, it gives CASRLSGAGELFF.

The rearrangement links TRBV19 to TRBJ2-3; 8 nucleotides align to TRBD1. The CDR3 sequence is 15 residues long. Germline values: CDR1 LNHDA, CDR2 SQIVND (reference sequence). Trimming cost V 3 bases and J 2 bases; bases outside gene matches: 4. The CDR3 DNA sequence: TGTGCCAGTAGTATTGGACAGGGTCCCACAGATACGCAGTATTTT. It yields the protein CASSIGQGPTDTQYF.

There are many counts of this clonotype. This CDR3 reads CASSLTGGRNNEQFF. As DNA, the CDR3 is TGCGCCAGCAGCTTGACTGGCGGGAGGAACAATGAGCAGTTCTTC. This chain links TRBV5-1 with TRBJ2-1; 8 bases are a match to TRBD2. The CDR3 covers 15 residues. Germline V gene data show CDR1 as SGHRS and CDR2 as YFSETQ. V lost 1 base to trimming and J lost 5 bases; unmatched junction nucleotides: 5.

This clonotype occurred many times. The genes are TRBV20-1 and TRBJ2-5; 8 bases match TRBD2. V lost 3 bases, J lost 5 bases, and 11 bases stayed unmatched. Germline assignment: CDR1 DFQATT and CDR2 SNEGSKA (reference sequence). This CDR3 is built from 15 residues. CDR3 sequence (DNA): TGCAGTGCTAGTGGGACTAGTGAGTGGTCGGAGACCCAGTACTTC. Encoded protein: CSASGTSEWSETQYF.

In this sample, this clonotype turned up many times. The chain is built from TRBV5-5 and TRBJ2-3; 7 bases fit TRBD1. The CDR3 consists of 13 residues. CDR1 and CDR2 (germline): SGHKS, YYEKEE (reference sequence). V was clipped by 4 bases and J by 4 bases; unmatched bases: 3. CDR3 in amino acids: CASSKGAADTQYF. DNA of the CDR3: TGTGCCAGCAGCAAGGGGGCTGCAGATACGCAGTATTTT.

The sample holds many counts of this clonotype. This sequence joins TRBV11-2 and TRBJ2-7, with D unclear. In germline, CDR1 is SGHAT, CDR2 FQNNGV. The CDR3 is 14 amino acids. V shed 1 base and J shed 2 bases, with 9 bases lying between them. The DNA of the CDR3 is TGTGCCAGCAGCTTAGTCTTAGAAACCTACGAGCAGTACTTC. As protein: CASSLVLETYEQYF.

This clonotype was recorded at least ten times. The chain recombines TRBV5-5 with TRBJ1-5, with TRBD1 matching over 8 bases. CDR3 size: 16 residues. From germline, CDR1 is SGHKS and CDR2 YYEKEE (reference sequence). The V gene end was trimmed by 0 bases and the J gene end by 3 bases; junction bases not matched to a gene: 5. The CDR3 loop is CASSLDGRGLNQPQHF. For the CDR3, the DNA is TGTGCCAGCAGCTTGGATGGCAGGGGGCTCAATCAGCCCCAGCATTTT.

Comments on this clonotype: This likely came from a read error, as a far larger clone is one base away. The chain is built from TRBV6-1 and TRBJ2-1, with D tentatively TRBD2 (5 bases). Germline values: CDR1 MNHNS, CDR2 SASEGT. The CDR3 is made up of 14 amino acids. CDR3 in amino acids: CASTPSGFGNDQFF. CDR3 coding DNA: TGTGCCAGCACCCCCTCGGGGTTCGGCAATGACCAGTTCTTC.

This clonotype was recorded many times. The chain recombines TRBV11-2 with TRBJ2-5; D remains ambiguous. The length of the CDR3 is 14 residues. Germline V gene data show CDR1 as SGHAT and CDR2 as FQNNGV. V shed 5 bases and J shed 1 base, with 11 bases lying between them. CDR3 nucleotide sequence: TGTGCCAGCAGCCCCACAGCATTCCAAGAGACCCAGTACTTC. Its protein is CASSPTAFQETQYF.

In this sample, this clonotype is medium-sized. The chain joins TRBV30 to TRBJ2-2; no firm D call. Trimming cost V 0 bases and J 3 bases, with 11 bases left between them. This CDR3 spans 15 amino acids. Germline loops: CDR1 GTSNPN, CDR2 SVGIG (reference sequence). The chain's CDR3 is CAWSVRQMDTGELFF. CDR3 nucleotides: TGTGCCTGGAGTGTACGCCAGATGGACACCGGGGAGCTGTTTTTT.

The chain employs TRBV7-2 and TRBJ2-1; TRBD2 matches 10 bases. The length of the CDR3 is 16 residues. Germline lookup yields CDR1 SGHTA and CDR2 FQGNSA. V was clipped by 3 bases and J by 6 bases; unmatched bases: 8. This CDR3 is CASSLSGGAKLNEQFF. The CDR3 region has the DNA TGTGCCAGCAGCTTGAGCGGGGGGGCGAAGCTCAATGAGCAGTTCTTC. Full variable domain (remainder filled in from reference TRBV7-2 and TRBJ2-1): GAGVSQSPSNKVTEKGKDVELRCDPISGHTALYWYRQSLGQGLEFLIYFQGNSAPDKSGLPSDRFSAERTGGSVSTLTIQRTQQEDSAVYLCASSLSGGAKLNEQFFGPGTRLTVL.